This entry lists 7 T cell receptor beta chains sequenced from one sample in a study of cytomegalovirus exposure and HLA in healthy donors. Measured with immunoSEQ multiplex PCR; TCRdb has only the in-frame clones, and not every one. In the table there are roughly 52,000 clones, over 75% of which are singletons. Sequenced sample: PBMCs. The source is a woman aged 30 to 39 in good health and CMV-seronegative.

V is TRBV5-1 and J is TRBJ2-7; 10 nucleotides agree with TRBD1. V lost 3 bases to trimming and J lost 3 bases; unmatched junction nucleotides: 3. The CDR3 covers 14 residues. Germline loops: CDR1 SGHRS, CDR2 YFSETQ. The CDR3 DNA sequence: TGCGCCAGCAGCTACCGGGACAGGGGCTACGAGCAGTACTTC. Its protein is CASSYRDRGYEQYF.

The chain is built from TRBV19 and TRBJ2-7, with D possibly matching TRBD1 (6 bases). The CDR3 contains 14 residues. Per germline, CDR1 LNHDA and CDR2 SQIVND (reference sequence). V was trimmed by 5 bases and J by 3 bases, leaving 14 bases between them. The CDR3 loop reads CASSSTGSGYEQYF. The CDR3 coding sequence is TGTGCCAGTAGTTCAACAGGGTCGGGCTACGAGCAGTACTTC.

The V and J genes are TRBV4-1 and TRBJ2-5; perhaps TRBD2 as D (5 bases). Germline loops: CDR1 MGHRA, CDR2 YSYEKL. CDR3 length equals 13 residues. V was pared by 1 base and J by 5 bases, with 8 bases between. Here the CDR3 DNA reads TGCGCCAGCAGCCAAGTTGTAGCGGAGACCCAGTACTTC. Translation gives CASSQVVAETQYF.

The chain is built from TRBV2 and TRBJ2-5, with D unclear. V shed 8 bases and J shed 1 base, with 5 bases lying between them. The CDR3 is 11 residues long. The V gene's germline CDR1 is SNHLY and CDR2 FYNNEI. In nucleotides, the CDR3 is TGTGCCAGCGCCGGCCAAGAGACCCAGTACTTC. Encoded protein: CASAGQETQYF.

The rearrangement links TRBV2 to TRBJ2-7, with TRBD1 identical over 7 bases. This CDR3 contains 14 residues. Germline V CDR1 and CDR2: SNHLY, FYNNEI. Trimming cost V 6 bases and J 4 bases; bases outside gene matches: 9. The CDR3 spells CASSVQGITYEQYF. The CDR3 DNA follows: TGTGCCAGCAGCGTACAGGGGATTACGTACGAGCAGTACTTC.

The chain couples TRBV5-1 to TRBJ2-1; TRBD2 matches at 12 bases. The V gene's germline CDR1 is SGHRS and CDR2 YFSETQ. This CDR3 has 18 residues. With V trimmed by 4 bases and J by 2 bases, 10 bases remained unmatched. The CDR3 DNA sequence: TGCGCCAGCAGCCAAAAAGAGGCTAGCGGGAGGGCCTACAATGAGCAGTTCTTC. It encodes CASSQKEASGRAYNEQFF.

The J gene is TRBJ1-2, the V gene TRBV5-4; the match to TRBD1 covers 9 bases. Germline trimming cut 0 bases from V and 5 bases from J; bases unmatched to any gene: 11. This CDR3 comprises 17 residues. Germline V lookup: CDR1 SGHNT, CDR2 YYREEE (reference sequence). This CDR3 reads CASSLGGQGSFGYGYTF. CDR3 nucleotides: TGTGCCAGCAGCTTGGGAGGACAGGGGAGTTTTGGTTATGGCTACACCTTC.